This is a list of T cell receptor beta chains from one sample in a study of T cells after somatic rescue of genetic block. The repertoire was sequenced with immunoSEQ multiplex PCR; TCRdb's copy has only in-frame clones and lacks some. Of roughly 70,000 clones listed, about 91% are singletons. Sequenced material: peripheral blood mononuclear cells (PBMCs). The receptors were gathered from a man aged 35 to 55. Both conserved end residues are part of each CDR3. A D gene is named only where the DNA matches it firmly. For some rows the clone size is stated as once, few or many, or as a class when expanded; others skip it.

J gene: TRBJ2-7; V gene: TRBV11-2; D gene: .; clone size: .; CDR3 DNA: TGTGCCAGCAGCCACCCCAGCAGGCAGCAGTACTTC; CDR3 protein: CASSHPSRQQYF
J gene: TRBJ1-1; V gene: TRBV7-8; D gene: .; clone size: once; CDR3 DNA: TGTGCCAGCAGCTTAGCCGTTGGCAGGAACACTGAAGCTTTCTTT; CDR3 protein: CASSLAVGRNTEAFF
J gene: TRBJ1-2; V gene: TRBV27; D gene: TRBD1; clone size: .; CDR3 DNA: TGTGCCAGCAGCCGACACGACAGGGAAGGGGTTGGCTACACCTTC; CDR3 protein: CASSRHDREGVGYTF
J gene: TRBJ1-2; V gene: TRBV2; D gene: .; clone size: .; CDR3 DNA: TGTGCCAGCACTCCGGGACTTTATGGCTACACCTTC; CDR3 protein: CASTPGLYGYTF
J gene: TRBJ2-5; V gene: TRBV30; D gene: .; clone size: .; CDR3 DNA: TGTGCCTGGAGTGGGGGAGGGGGCTGGGAGACCCAGTACTTC; CDR3 protein: CAWSGGGGWETQYF
J gene: TRBJ2-3; V gene: TRBV2; D gene: TRBD2; clone size: .; CDR3 DNA: TGTGCCAGCAGCCAGAATAGCGGGAGGGCGGATACGCAGTATTTT; CDR3 protein: CASSQNSGRADTQYF
J gene: TRBJ2-3; V gene: TRBV15; D gene: .; clone size: .; CDR3 DNA: TGTGCCACCAGCACCGGGGGACAAACAGATACGCAGTATTTT; CDR3 protein: CATSTGGQTDTQYF
J gene: TRBJ1-5; V gene: TRBV19; D gene: .; clone size: .; CDR3 DNA: TGTGCCAGTAGACCCTGGGAGGTCAATCAGCCCCAGCATTTT; CDR3 protein: CASRPWEVNQPQHF
J gene: TRBJ2-1; V gene: TRBV19; D gene: TRBD2; clone size: .; CDR3 DNA: TGTGCCAGTAGTATAGGGACTAGCGGGGGGGCTCTCTACAATGAGCAGTTCTTC; CDR3 protein: CASSIGTSGGALYNEQFF
J gene: TRBJ1-4; V gene: TRBV28; D gene: .; clone size: .; CDR3 DNA: TGTGCCAGCAGGACCCGTATTTATGAAAAACTGTTTTTT; CDR3 protein: CASRTRIYEKLFF
J gene: TRBJ2-3; V gene: TRBV25-1; D gene: .; clone size: .; CDR3 DNA: TGTGCCAGCAGTAGTGTTGGCGGTAGCACAGATACGCAGTATTTT; CDR3 protein: CASSSVGGSTDTQYF
J gene: TRBJ1-4; V gene: TRBV6-5; D gene: .; clone size: .; CDR3 DNA: TGTGCCAGCAGGCCCGGGACCTCTAATGAAAAACTGTTTTTT; CDR3 protein: CASRPGTSNEKLFF
J gene: TRBJ1-1; V gene: TRBV28; D gene: .; clone size: .; CDR3 DNA: TGTGCCAGCAGTCTGACAGGGAACACTGAAGCTTTCTTT; CDR3 protein: CASSLTGNTEAFF
J gene: TRBJ1-5; V gene: TRBV7-6; D gene: .; clone size: few; CDR3 DNA: TGTGCCAGCAGCTTAGCCGGGACCGCCAGGACCCAGCATTTT; CDR3 protein: CASSLAGTARTQHF
J gene: TRBJ1-2; V gene: TRBV4-3; D gene: TRBD1; clone size: .; CDR3 DNA: TGCGCCAGCAGCCAAGGCGAGGGGGCCTATGGCTACACCTTC; CDR3 protein: CASSQGEGAYGYTF
J gene: TRBJ2-5; V gene: TRBV4-1; D gene: .; clone size: .; CDR3 DNA: TGCGCCAGCAGCCAAGGACGGGGGTTCCAAGAGACCCAGTACTTC; CDR3 protein: CASSQGRGFQETQYF
J gene: TRBJ1-2; V gene: TRBV2; D gene: .; clone size: .; CDR3 DNA: TGTGCCAGCACCCGTTTAGAGAACTATGGCTACACCTTC; CDR3 protein: CASTRLENYGYTF
J gene: TRBJ2-7; V gene: TRBV11-3; D gene: TRBD2; clone size: once; CDR3 DNA: TGTGCCAGCAGCCCTGGACTAGCGGGGACTGCCGAGCAGTACTTC; CDR3 protein: CASSPGLAGTAEQYF
J gene: TRBJ2-6; V gene: TRBV7-9; D gene: .; clone size: .; CDR3 DNA: TGTGCCAGCAGCTTAGCTAGGGGTGCTGGGGCCAACGTCCTGACTTTC; CDR3 protein: CASSLARGAGANVLTF
J gene: TRBJ2-2; V gene: TRBV5-1; D gene: TRBD1; clone size: .; CDR3 DNA: TGCGCCAGCGAATCAGGGGGCACCGGGGAGCTGTTTTTT; CDR3 protein: CASESGGTGELFF
J gene: TRBJ1-1; V gene: TRBV5-1; D gene: .; clone size: .; CDR3 DNA: TGCGCCAGCAGCTTGGATCCACACATGAACACTGAAGCTTTCTTT; CDR3 protein: CASSLDPHMNTEAFF
J gene: TRBJ2-1; V gene: TRBV7-9; D gene: TRBD1; clone size: .; CDR3 DNA: TGTGCCAGCAGCCCGAGGACAGGGGGCGCCTACAATGAGCAGTTCTTC; CDR3 protein: CASSPRTGGAYNEQFF
J gene: TRBJ1-4; V gene: TRBV11-2; D gene: TRBD1; clone size: .; CDR3 DNA: TGTGCCAGCAGCTTACGGGGGACAGGATCTAATGAAAAACTGTTTTTT; CDR3 protein: CASSLRGTGSNEKLFF
J gene: TRBJ2-3; V gene: TRBV14; D gene: .; clone size: .; CDR3 DNA: TGTGCCAGCAGCGAGAGCAGACGACGGGGAGATACGCAGTATTTT; CDR3 protein: CASSESRRRGDTQYF
J gene: TRBJ1-2; V gene: TRBV9; D gene: .; clone size: .; CDR3 DNA: TGTGCCAGCAGCTACACGACAGGCCACTATGGCTACACCTTC; CDR3 protein: CASSYTTGHYGYTF
J gene: TRBJ1-3; V gene: TRBV6-5; D gene: .; clone size: .; CDR3 DNA: TGTGCCAGCAGTTACGGCGGGGTCGGAAACACCATATATTTT; CDR3 protein: CASSYGGVGNTIYF
J gene: TRBJ2-5; V gene: TRBV11-2; D gene: .; clone size: .; CDR3 DNA: TGTGCCAGCAGCTTAGAAGGGTCAGGCTCGGTACCCCAGTACTTC; CDR3 protein: CASSLEGSGSVPQYF
J gene: TRBJ1-5; V gene: TRBV2; D gene: TRBD1; clone size: once; CDR3 DNA: TGTGCCAGCAGCGAGACAGGGTATAGCAATCAGCCCCAGCATTTT; CDR3 protein: CASSETGYSNQPQHF
J gene: TRBJ1-5; V gene: TRBV6-5; D gene: .; clone size: .; CDR3 DNA: TGTGCCAGCAGTTCAGTAAGGGAGGGTGGCAATCAGCCCCAGCATTTT; CDR3 protein: CASSSVREGGNQPQHF
J gene: TRBJ2-7; V gene: TRBV28; D gene: .; clone size: .; CDR3 DNA: TGTGCCAGCATCCGTTTCTCTGGCAATTACGAGCAGTACTTC; CDR3 protein: CASIRFSGNYEQYF
J gene: TRBJ2-3; V gene: TRBV4-1; D gene: TRBD2; clone size: .; CDR3 DNA: TGCGCCAGCAGCCCCCCGAGTAGCGGGATGGATACGCAGTATTTT; CDR3 protein: CASSPPSSGMDTQYF
J gene: TRBJ1-5; V gene: TRBV19; D gene: .; clone size: .; CDR3 DNA: TGTGCCAGTAGTATAATGGGGTATAGCAATCAGCCCCAGCATTTT; CDR3 protein: CASSIMGYSNQPQHF
J gene: TRBJ2-5; V gene: TRBV7-2; D gene: TRBD2; clone size: .; CDR3 DNA: TGTGCCAGCAGCCGGGGGGGGCCGGAAGAGACCCAGTACTTC; CDR3 protein: CASSRGGPEETQYF
J gene: TRBJ1-5; V gene: TRBV15; D gene: TRBD1; clone size: .; CDR3 DNA: TGTGCCACCAGCAGGAGGGACAGGGGCTATAGCAATCAGCCCCAGCATTTT; CDR3 protein: CATSRRDRGYSNQPQHF
J gene: TRBJ2-1; V gene: TRBV2; D gene: .; clone size: .; CDR3 DNA: TGTGCCAGCAGTGAATGGAATAGTCTTGATGAGCAGTTCTTC; CDR3 protein: CASSEWNSLDEQFF
J gene: TRBJ1-5; V gene: TRBV30; D gene: TRBD1; clone size: .; CDR3 DNA: TGTGCCTGGAGCCCGGGACAGTATAGCAATCAGCCCCAGCATTTT; CDR3 protein: CAWSPGQYSNQPQHF
J gene: TRBJ1-2; V gene: TRBV4-2; D gene: .; clone size: .; CDR3 DNA: TGTGCCAGCAGCCAAGAGGGCAGGGCGAGAGGCTACACCTTC; CDR3 protein: CASSQEGRARGYTF